This TCR beta chain was identified during a study of T cell changes during pregnancy in multiple sclerosis. Unmatched junction bases numbered 11, after V lost 3 bases and J lost 1 base. The CDR3 length is 17 residues. The V gene's germline CDR1 is ENHRY and CDR2 SYGVKD. Data came from immunoSEQ multiplex PCR; TCRdb stores just in-frame clones and leaves some out. The sample yields approximately 72,000 clones, around nine tenths seen once. The clonotype was recovered from a female donor in good health, enrolled as a control in a pregnancy study. Sequencing used peripheral blood, obtained in the first trimester of pregnancy. The chain is built from TRBV10-3 and TRBJ2-7, with 8 bases lining up with TRBD2. The CDR3: CAISDRGGWNRSYEQYF. As DNA, the CDR3 is TGTGCCATCAGTGATCGGGGGGGTTGGAATCGGTCCTACGAGCAGTACTTC.